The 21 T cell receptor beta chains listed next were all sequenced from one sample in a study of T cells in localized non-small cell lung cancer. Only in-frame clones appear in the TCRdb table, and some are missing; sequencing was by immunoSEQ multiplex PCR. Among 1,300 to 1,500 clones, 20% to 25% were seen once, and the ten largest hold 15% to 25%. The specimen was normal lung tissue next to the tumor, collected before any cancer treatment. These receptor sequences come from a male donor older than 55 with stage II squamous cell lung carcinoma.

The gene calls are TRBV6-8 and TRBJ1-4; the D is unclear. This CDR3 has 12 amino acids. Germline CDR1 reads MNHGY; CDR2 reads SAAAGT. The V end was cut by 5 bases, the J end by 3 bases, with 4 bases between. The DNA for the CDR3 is TGTGCCAGCAGTCACCCTAATGAAAAACTGTTTTTT. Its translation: CASSHPNEKLFF.

The DNA of the CDR3 is TGTGCCACCCGACTGGAAAGGGGCAGATCACCCCTCCACTTT. Its protein is CATRLERGRSPLHF. The rearrangement links TRBV28 to TRBJ1-6; tentative D call: TRBD1 (5 bases). There are 14 residues in the CDR3. Per the germline V gene, CDR1 is MDHEN and CDR2 is SYDVKM. Deletions cut 10 bases from V and 10 bases from J, with 20 bases between. The full variable domain, completed using reference TRBV28 and TRBJ1-6, is DVKVTQSSRYLVKRTGEKVFLECVQDMDHENMFWYRQDPGLGLRLIYFSYDVKMKEKGDIPEGYSVSREKKERFSLILESASTNQTSMYLCATRLERGRSPLHFGNGTRLTVT.

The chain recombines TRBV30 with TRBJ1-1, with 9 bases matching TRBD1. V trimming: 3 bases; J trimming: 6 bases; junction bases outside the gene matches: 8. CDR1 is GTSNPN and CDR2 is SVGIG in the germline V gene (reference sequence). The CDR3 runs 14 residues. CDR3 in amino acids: CAWSRDRVVSEAFF. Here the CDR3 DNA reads TGTGCCTGGAGCAGGGACAGGGTGGTCTCTGAAGCTTTCTTT. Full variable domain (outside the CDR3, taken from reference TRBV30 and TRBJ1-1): SQTIHQWPATLVQPVGSPLSLECTVEGTSNPNLYWYRQAAGRGLQLLFYSVGIGQISSEVPQNLSASRPQDRQFILSSKKLLLSDSGFYLCAWSRDRVVSEAFFGQGTRLTVV.

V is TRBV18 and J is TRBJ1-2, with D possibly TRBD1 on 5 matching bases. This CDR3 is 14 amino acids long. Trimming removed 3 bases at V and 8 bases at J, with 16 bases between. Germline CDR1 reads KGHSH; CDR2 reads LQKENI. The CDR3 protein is CASSPEPEGSGYTF. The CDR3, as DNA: TGTGCCAGCTCACCGGAACCGGAGGGGAGCGGCTACACCTTC.

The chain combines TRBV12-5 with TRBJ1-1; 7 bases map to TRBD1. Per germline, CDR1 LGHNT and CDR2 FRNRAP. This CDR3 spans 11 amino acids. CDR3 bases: TGTGCCGGACAGGTGAACACTGAAGCTTTCTTT. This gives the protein CAGQVNTEAFF.

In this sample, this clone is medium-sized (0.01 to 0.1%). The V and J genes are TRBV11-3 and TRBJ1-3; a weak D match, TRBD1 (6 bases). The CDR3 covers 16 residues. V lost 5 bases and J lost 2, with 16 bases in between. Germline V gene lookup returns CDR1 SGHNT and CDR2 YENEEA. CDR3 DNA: TGTGCCAGCAGCCCAGGGGCAGGTGGGGCTGGAAACACCATATATTTT. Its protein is CASSPGAGGAGNTIYF.

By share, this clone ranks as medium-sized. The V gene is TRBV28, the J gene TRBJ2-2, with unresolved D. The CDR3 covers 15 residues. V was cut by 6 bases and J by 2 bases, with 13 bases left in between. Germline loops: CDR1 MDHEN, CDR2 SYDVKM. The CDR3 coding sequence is TGTGCCAGCAGCCCTAGGACCTTTAACACCGGGGAGCTGTTTTTT. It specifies CASSPRTFNTGELFF.

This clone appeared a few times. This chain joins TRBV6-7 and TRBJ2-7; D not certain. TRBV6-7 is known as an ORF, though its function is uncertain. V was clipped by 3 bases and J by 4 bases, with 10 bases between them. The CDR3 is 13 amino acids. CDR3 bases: TGTGCCAGCAGTTATGGTAGGGTATACGAGCAGTACTTC. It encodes CASSYGRVYEQYF.

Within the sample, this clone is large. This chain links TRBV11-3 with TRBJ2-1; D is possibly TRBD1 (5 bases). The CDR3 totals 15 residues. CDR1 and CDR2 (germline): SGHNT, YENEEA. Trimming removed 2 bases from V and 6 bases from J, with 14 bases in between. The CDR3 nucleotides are TGTGCCAGCAGCTTAAGGATGCAGCAGGGCAATGAGCAGTTCTTC. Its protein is CASSLRMQQGNEQFF.

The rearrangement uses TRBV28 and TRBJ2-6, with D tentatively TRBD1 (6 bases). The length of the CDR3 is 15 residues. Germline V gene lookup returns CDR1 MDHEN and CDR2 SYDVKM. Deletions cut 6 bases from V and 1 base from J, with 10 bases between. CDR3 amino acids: CASRKQGSGANVLTF. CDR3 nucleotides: TGTGCCAGCAGAAAACAGGGTTCTGGGGCCAACGTCCTGACTTTC.

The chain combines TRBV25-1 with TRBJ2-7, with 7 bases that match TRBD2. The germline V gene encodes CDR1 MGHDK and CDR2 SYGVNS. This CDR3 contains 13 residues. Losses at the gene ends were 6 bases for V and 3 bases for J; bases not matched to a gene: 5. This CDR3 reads CASRGGRIYEQYF. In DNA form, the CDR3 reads TGTGCCAGCAGGGGGGGGAGGATCTACGAGCAGTACTTC.

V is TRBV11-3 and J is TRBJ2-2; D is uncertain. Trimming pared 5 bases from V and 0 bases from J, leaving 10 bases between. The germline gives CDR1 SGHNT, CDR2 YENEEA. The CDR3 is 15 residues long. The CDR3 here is CASSPWTPNTGELFF. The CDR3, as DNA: TGTGCCAGCAGCCCGTGGACGCCGAACACCGGGGAGCTGTTTTTT.

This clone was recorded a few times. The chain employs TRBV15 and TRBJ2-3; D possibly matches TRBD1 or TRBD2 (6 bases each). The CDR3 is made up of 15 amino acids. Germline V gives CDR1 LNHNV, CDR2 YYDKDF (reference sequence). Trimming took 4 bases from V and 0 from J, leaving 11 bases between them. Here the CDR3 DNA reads TGTGCCACCAGCAACCCGGGGGCTAGCACAGATACGCAGTATTTT. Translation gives CATSNPGASTDTQYF.

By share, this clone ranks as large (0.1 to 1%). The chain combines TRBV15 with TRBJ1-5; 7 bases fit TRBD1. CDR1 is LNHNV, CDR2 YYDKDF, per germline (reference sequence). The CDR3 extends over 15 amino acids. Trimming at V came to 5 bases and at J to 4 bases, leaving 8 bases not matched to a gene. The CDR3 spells CATSGGGQKNQPQHF. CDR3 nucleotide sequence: TGTGCCACCAGCGGAGGGGGACAGAAAAATCAGCCCCAGCATTTT.

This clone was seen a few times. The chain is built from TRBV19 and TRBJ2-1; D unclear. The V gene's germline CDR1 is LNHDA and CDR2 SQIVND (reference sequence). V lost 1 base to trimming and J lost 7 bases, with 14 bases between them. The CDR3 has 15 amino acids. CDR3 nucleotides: TGTGCCAGTAGTATAGGCTCGCTAGAGTCGAATGAGCAGTTCTTC. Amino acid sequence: CASSIGSLESNEQFF.

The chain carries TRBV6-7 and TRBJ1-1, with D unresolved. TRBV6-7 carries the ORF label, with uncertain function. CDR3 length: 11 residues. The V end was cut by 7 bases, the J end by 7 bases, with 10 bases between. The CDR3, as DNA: TGTGCCAGCATGCCGGAAAATGAAGCTTTCTTT. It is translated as CASMPENEAFF.

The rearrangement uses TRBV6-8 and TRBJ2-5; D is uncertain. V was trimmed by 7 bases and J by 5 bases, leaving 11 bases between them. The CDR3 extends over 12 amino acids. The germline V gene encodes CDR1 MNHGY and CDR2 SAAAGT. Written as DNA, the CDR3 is TGTGCCAGCACCCCCACCGGGGAGACCCAGTACTTC. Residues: CASTPTGETQYF.

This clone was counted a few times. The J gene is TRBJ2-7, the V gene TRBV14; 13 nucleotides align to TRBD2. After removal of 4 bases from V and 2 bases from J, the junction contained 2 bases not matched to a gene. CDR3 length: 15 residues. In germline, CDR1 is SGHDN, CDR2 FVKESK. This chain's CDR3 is CASSRGTSGTYEQYF. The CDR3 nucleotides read TGTGCCAGCAGCCGTGGGACTAGCGGGACCTACGAGCAGTACTTC. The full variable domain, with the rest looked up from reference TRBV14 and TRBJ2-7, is EAGVTQFPSHSVIEKGQTVTLRCDPISGHDNLYWYRRVMGKEIKFLLHFVKESKQDESGMPNNRFLAERTGGTYSTLKVQPAELEDSGVYFCASSRGTSGTYEQYFGPGTRLTVT.

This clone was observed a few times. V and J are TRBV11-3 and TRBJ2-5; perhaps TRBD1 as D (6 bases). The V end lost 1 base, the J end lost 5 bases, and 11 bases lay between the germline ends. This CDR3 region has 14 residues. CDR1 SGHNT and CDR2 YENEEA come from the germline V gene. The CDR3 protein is CASSLGGPVETQYF. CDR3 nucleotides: TGTGCCAGCAGCTTAGGGGGGCCAGTGGAGACCCAGTACTTC.

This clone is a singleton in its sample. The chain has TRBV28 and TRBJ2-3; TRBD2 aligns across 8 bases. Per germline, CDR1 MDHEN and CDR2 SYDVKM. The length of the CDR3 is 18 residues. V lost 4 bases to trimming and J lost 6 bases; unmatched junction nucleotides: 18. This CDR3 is CASSYGGDPSLPPDTQYF. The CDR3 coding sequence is TGTGCCAGCAGTTACGGGGGGGATCCATCCTTGCCCCCCGATACGCAGTATTTT. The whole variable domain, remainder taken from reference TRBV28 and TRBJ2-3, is DVKVTQSSRYLVKRTGEKVFLECVQDMDHENMFWYRQDPGLGLRLIYFSYDVKMKEKGDIPEGYSVSREKKERFSLILESASTNQTSMYLCASSYGGDPSLPPDTQYFGPGTRLTVL.

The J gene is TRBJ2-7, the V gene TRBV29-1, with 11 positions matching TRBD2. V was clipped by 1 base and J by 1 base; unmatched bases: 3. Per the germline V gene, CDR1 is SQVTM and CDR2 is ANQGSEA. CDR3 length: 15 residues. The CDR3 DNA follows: TGCAGCGTTGAAGGAGCTAGCGGGGGGTCCTACGAGCAGTACTTC. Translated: CSVEGASGGSYEQYF.